This T cell receptor (beta chain) was captured by sequencing in a study of blood T cell repertoires in COVID-19. Study details: Acute and convalescent COVID-19 specimens originated in the United States, Italy and Spain. Sample material is recorded as cDNA or gDNA derived from T cells, B-cell-depleted T cells, or PBMCs.

This clone was seen just once. The conserved final phenylalanine or tryptophan is absent from the CDR3, which likely points to a read error. Because the CDR3's place on the DNA is in doubt, the DNA is left out and the CDR3 is given as listed by TCRdb. The CDR3 length equals 12 residues, ends included. CDR1 MDHEN and CDR2 SYDVKM come from the germline V gene. Original analysis: Cell counts per sample came from amplifying reference gene primers. Profiled with immunoSEQ multiplex PCR; TCRdb holds only in-frame clones, not every one. From that table come the V and J calls and clone size; the DNA was used to work out D and trimming. The repertoire holds fewer than 300,000 clones, with 70% to 90% as singletons.

The chain combines TRBV28 with TRBJ1-1. The receptor was derived from a woman aged 45-60 years with acute or convalescent COVID-19. The sequenced sample was peripheral blood. The CDR3 sequence: CASSLKMGGMWV.